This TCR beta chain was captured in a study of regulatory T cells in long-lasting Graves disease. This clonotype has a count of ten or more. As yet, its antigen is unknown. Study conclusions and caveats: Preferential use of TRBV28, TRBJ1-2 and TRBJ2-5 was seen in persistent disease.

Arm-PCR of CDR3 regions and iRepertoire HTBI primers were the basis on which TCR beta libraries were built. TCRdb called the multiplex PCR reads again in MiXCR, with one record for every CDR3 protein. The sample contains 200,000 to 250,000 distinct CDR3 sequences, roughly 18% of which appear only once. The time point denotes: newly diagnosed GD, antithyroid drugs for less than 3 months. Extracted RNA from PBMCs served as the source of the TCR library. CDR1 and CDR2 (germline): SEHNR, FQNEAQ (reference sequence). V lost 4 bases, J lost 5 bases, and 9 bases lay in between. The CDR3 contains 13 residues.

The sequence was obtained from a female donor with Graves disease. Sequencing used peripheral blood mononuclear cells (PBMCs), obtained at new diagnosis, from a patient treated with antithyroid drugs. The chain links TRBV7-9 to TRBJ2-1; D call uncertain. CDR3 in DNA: TGTGCCAGCAGCTCAGACGTCCACAATGAGCAGTTCTTC. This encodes CASSSDVHNEQFF.